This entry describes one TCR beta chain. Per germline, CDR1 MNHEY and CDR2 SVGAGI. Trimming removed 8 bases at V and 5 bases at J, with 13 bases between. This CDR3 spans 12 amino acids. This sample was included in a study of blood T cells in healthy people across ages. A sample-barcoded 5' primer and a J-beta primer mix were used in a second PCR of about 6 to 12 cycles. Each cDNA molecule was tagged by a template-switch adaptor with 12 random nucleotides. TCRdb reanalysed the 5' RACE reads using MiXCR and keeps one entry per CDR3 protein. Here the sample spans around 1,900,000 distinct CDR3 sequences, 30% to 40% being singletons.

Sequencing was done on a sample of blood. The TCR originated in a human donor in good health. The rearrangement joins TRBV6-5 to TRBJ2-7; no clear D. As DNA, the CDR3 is TGTGCCAGCTTGGGGTCGGCGGACGAGCAGTACTTC. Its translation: CASLGSADEQYF.